The clone carrying this T cell receptor (beta chain) was counted many times. Its antigen is not identified. These data come from a study of T cells in Graves' hyperthyroidism and ophthalmopathy. Whole-study findings and limits: Among thyroid clonotypes expanded above 0.001, most also appeared in blood.

Lactation, pregnancy, other autoimmune disease or uncontrolled infection led to exclusion of patients. Amplification targeted TCR beta CDR3 regions from RNA transcripts. An initial round of RT-PCR targeting the TCR CDR3 relied on the HTBI primer set. TCRdb passed the multiplex PCR reads through MiXCR, listing each CDR3 protein once. The sample comprises some 320,000 distinct CDR3 sequences, about an eighth of which are singletons, and approximately 35% rests with the top ten. The CDR3 is 17 residues long. Germline CDR1 is LNHDA and CDR2 is SQIVND (reference sequence). Trimming at V came to 8 bases and at J to 6 bases, leaving 17 bases not matched to a gene.

The sequenced material came from blood. J is TRBJ2-7 and V is TRBV19; TRBD2 matches at 12 bases. This receptor was obtained from a woman in her thirties or forties with Graves' ophthalmopathy. CDR3 DNA: TGTGCCAGTTCTAGCGGGAGGGCCTTTTTTATGTTCTCCGAGCAGTACTTC. This sequence encodes CASSSGRAFFMFSEQYF.